A single sample gave rise to the 30 T cell receptor beta chains below, sequenced in a study of shared clonotypes between healthy human individuals. Assay used: immunoSEQ multiplex PCR; TCRdb lists only in-frame clones, some missing. Of hundreds of thousands of clones listed, 95% are singletons. Naive CD8 populations comprised CD45RO-negative cells positively selected for CCR7, excluding terminally differentiated effector memory CD45RA+ cells. Source material: naive CD8+ T cells sorted from blood. Receptors originate from a young woman in good health.

V is TRBV2 and J is TRBJ1-1; D remains ambiguous. V lost 2 bases and J lost 0, with 13 bases in between. The CDR3 runs to 16 residues. CDR1 is SNHLY and CDR2 is FYNNEI in the germline V gene. CDR3 coding DNA: TGTGCCAGCAGTGAACAGGCGGATACCATGAACACTGAAGCTTTCTTT. It specifies CASSEQADTMNTEAFF.

CDR3 sequence reads: CASSLPPLQGGNTEAFF. CDR3 DNA: TGTGCCAGCAGCTTACCCCCCCTACAGGGTGGTAACACTGAAGCTTTCTTT. The J gene is TRBJ1-1, the V gene TRBV7-8, with a possible D match to TRBD1 (6 bases). The ends were cut back, 2 bases at V and 2 bases at J, with 18 bases in the middle. Germline V gives CDR1 SGHVS, CDR2 FQNEAQ. The CDR3 is 17 residues long.

The chain employs TRBV9 and TRBJ2-7, with 9 bases identical to TRBD1. The CDR3 length is 15 residues. CDR1 and CDR2 from the germline V gene are SGDLS and YYNGEE. Germline trimming cut 4 bases from V and 6 bases from J; bases unmatched to any gene: 11. The CDR3 here is CASSPSGTGKGEQYF. Written as DNA, the CDR3 is TGTGCCAGCAGCCCATCGGGGACAGGGAAGGGCGAGCAGTACTTC.

This chain joins TRBV14 and TRBJ1-3; D unresolved. The CDR3 extends over 19 amino acids. Deletions cut 0 bases from V and 0 bases from J, with 18 bases between. Germline V lookup: CDR1 SGHDN, CDR2 FVKESK. In DNA form, the CDR3 reads TGTGCCAGCAGCCAAGATGAGCTGGTGGCCATTTCCTCTGGAAACACCATATATTTT. Translation: CASSQDELVAISSGNTIYF.

This chain joins TRBV19 and TRBJ2-7; D possibly corresponds to TRBD2 (6 bases). This CDR3 contains 14 residues. V shed 2 bases and J shed 2 bases, with 10 bases lying between them. Germline loops: CDR1 LNHDA, CDR2 SQIVND (reference sequence). CDR3 DNA sequence: TGTGCCAGTAGTATACGACTAGTCACCTACGAGCAGTACTTC. This translates into CASSIRLVTYEQYF.

The V and J genes are TRBV5-1 and TRBJ2-3, with D maybe TRBD2 (5 bases). In germline, CDR1 is SGHRS, CDR2 YFSETQ. V lost 1 base and J lost 1, with 16 bases in between. This CDR3 has 17 residues. The CDR3 region has the DNA TGCGCCAGCAGCTTGTATCGGCCTAGCCGCGGCACAGATACGCAGTATTTT. Residues: CASSLYRPSRGTDTQYF.

This chain joins TRBV19 and TRBJ1-5; 9 nucleotides align to TRBD1. The CDR3 is 14 amino acids. Losses at the gene ends were 9 bases for V and 5 bases for J; bases not matched to a gene: 8. Per germline, CDR1 LNHDA and CDR2 SQIVND (reference sequence). As DNA, the CDR3 is TGTGCCAGACGACAGGGACAGGGAGATCAGCCCCAGCATTTT. It translates to CARRQGQGDQPQHF.

The chain links TRBV9 to TRBJ1-1, with 9 positions matching TRBD1. V was pared by 4 bases and J by 4 bases, with 8 bases of the junction left unmatched. CDR3 length: 15 amino acids. The V gene's germline CDR1 is SGDLS and CDR2 YYNGEE. CDR3 sequence: CASSPTGTGFTEAFF. Written as DNA, the CDR3 is TGTGCCAGCAGCCCTACCGGGACAGGGTTCACTGAAGCTTTCTTT.

The rearrangement uses TRBV15 and TRBJ2-5; no clear D. The V end was cut by 5 bases, the J end by 3 bases, with 10 bases between. Germline V gives CDR1 LNHNV, CDR2 YYDKDF (reference sequence). The CDR3 has 13 residues. CDR3 in amino acids: CATSYNPKETQYF. The CDR3 DNA reads TGTGCCACCAGCTACAACCCAAAAGAGACCCAGTACTTC.

This chain links TRBV7-9 with TRBJ2-3; D may be TRBD1 (5 bases). CDR1 and CDR2 from the germline V gene are SEHNR and FQNEAQ (reference sequence). V was pared by 1 base and J by 3 bases, with 11 bases between. The CDR3 is 15 residues long. DNA of the CDR3: TGTGCCAGCAGCTTAGAGGGGAAAGGTACAGATACGCAGTATTTT. Its translation is CASSLEGKGTDTQYF.

The J gene is TRBJ1-2, the V gene TRBV9; TRBD1 matches at 7 bases. This CDR3 region has 14 residues. Germline trimming cut 1 base from V and 3 bases from J; bases unmatched to any gene: 3. Germline V gives CDR1 SGDLS, CDR2 YYNGEE. This CDR3 reads CASSVRQGHYGYTF. CDR3 coding DNA: TGTGCCAGCAGCGTAAGACAGGGACACTATGGCTACACCTTC.

The chain combines TRBV6-1 with TRBJ2-7; a weak D match, TRBD1 (5 bases). The CDR3 totals 14 residues. Trimming took off 1 base at V and 2 bases at J, with 9 bases between the two ends. Germline V gene lookup returns CDR1 MNHNS and CDR2 SASEGT. The DNA of the CDR3 is TGTGCCAGCAGTGAAGTGGGGCCCGCCTACGAGCAGTACTTC. The encoded protein is CASSEVGPAYEQYF.

The chain uses TRBV7-2 and TRBJ2-7; no clear D gene. Germline V gene lookup returns CDR1 SGHTA and CDR2 FQGNSA. The CDR3 totals 13 residues. V lost 1 base and J lost 3, with 7 bases in between. The CDR3 region has the DNA TGTGCCAGCAGCTTAGATCGTCTCTACGAGCAGTACTTC. Encoded protein: CASSLDRLYEQYF. Complete variable domain (other parts from reference TRBV7-2 and TRBJ2-7): GAGVSQSPSNKVTEKGKDVELRCDPISGHTALYWYRQSLGQGLEFLIYFQGNSAPDKSGLPSDRFSAERTGGSVSTLTIQRTQQEDSAVYLCASSLDRLYEQYFGPGTRLTVT.

The rearrangement uses TRBV28 and TRBJ2-6; D unresolved. V was pared by 3 bases and J by 0 bases, with 12 bases between. Germline V lookup: CDR1 MDHEN, CDR2 SYDVKM. The CDR3 covers 17 residues. For the CDR3, the DNA is TGTGCCAGCAGTTTTGGGTCGGGTATCTCTGGGGCCAACGTCCTGACTTTC. This translates into CASSFGSGISGANVLTF.

The V and J genes are TRBV2 and TRBJ2-7, with TRBD2 as a possible D gene (5 bases). V gave up 4 bases and J gave up 3 bases, with 13 bases separating them. This CDR3 has 14 amino acids. Germline loops: CDR1 SNHLY, CDR2 FYNNEI. In nucleotides, the CDR3 is TGTGCCAGCAGTGCCGGGATTAGAGACTACGAGCAGTACTTC. This sequence encodes CASSAGIRDYEQYF.

The chain couples TRBV28 to TRBJ1-1; D call uncertain. V lost 7 bases and J 0 bases, leaving 12 bases between the germline ends. Per germline, CDR1 MDHEN and CDR2 SYDVKM. The CDR3 loop spans 14 amino acids. The CDR3 sequence: CASTSPTVNTEAFF. The CDR3 coding sequence is TGTGCCAGCACCTCGCCCACAGTGAACACTGAAGCTTTCTTT.

The chain uses TRBV18 and TRBJ1-4, with 12 bases fitting TRBD1. V was pared by 2 bases and J by 8 bases, with 0 bases of the junction left unmatched. This CDR3 has 14 amino acids. CDR1 and CDR2 (germline): KGHSH, LQKENI. The CDR3, as DNA: TGTGCCAGCTCACCAGGGACAGGGGGCGAAAAACTGTTTTTT. This sequence encodes CASSPGTGGEKLFF.

The chain uses TRBV27 and TRBJ2-7, with a possible D match to TRBD2 (5 bases). The germline V gene has CDR1 MNHEY and CDR2 SMNVEV (reference sequence). CDR3 length: 13 amino acids. The V and J ends lost 2 bases and 5 bases respectively, with 10 bases between them. DNA for the CDR3: TGTGCCAGCAGTTTAGGGGAGCGGCACGAGCAGTACTTC. Protein sequence: CASSLGERHEQYF.

The genes are TRBV29-1 and TRBJ1-2; TRBD1 matches 9 bases. J lost 5 bases, V lost 6 bases, and 7 bases had no gene match. The CDR3 has 13 amino acids. Germline CDR1 is SQVTM and CDR2 is ANQGSEA. The chain's CDR3 is CSVRDRAIYGYTF. The CDR3, as DNA: TGCAGCGTCCGGGACAGGGCAATTTATGGCTACACCTTC.

The V call is TRBV7-9, the J call TRBJ2-5, with D uncertain. Germline V gives CDR1 SEHNR, CDR2 FQNEAQ (reference sequence). V was shortened by 4 bases and J by 2 bases, with 11 bases between the two germline ends. The CDR3 contains 14 residues. The CDR3 nucleotides read TGTGCCAGCAGCTCCTCTTTCGGGCAAGAGACCCAGTACTTC. Translation gives CASSSSFGQETQYF.

The chain uses TRBV12-5 and TRBJ2-1; 8 bases are shared with TRBD1. The CDR3 runs to 15 residues. Germline V gene data show CDR1 as LGHNT and CDR2 as FRNRAP. The J segment lost 7 bases and the V segment lost 1 base, leaving 6 bases of the junction unmatched. CDR3 sequence (DNA): TGTGCTAGTGGTTTGGGGCAGGGGGCGTTTAATGAGCAGTTCTTC. Protein sequence: CASGLGQGAFNEQFF. Combining the CDR3 with reference TRBV12-5 and TRBJ2-1 gives the whole variable domain DARVTQTPRHKVTEMGQEVTMRCQPILGHNTVFWYRQTMMQGLELLAYFRNRAPLDDSGMPKDRFSAEMPDATLATLKIQPSEPRDSAVYFCASGLGQGAFNEQFFGPGTRLTVL.

This chain joins TRBV4-1 and TRBJ1-5; D call uncertain. This CDR3 is 15 amino acids long. Trimming took off 1 base at V and 3 bases at J, with 10 bases between the two ends. Germline CDR1 MGHRA, CDR2 YSYEKL. In DNA form, the CDR3 reads TGCGCCAGCAGCCAAGTTTTATCTCCCAATCAGCCCCAGCATTTT. Translating gives CASSQVLSPNQPQHF.

V is TRBV28 and J is TRBJ2-7, with D maybe TRBD2 (5 bases). V lost 1 base and J lost 7, with 14 bases in between. This CDR3 spans 14 amino acids. Germline loops: CDR1 MDHEN, CDR2 SYDVKM. CDR3 in DNA: TGTGCCAGCAGTTTATCTAGCCCGGGTAGGGAGCAGTACTTC. Its protein is CASSLSSPGREQYF.

V gene TRBV28 combines with J gene TRBJ2-5; D not certain. The CDR3 loop spans 14 amino acids. The germline V gene encodes CDR1 MDHEN and CDR2 SYDVKM. The germline V and J ends were trimmed by 3 bases and 4 bases, with 12 bases remaining between them. As DNA, the CDR3 is TGTGCCAGCAGTTTCCTGCCAGAGGCAGAGACCCAGTACTTC. Its translation is CASSFLPEAETQYF.

V gene TRBV27 combines with J gene TRBJ2-5; 7 bases are a match to TRBD1. The V and J ends lost 2 bases and 5 bases, in that order; junction bases with no gene match: 8. The CDR3 has 15 residues. Per germline, CDR1 MNHEY and CDR2 SMNVEV (reference sequence). For the CDR3, the DNA is TGTGCCAGCAGTTTAAACGACAGGGATTGGGAGACCCAGTACTTC. The encoded protein is CASSLNDRDWETQYF.

The rearrangement links TRBV9 to TRBJ1-1; D uncertain. The CDR3 consists of 13 residues. The V end lost 4 bases, the J end lost 4 bases, and 11 bases lay between the germline ends. Germline CDR1 is SGDLS and CDR2 is YYNGEE. The CDR3 here is CASSTLEGTEAFF. Here the CDR3 DNA reads TGTGCCAGCAGCACCCTTGAGGGCACTGAAGCTTTCTTT. The complete variable domain, with remaining parts taken from reference TRBV9 and TRBJ1-1, reads DSGVTQTPKHLITATGQRVTLRCSPRSGDLSVYWYQQSLDQGLQFLIQYYNGEERAKGNILERFSAQQFPDLHSELNLSSLELGDSALYFCASSTLEGTEAFFGQGTRLTVV.

This clone came up a few times. The V gene is TRBV28, the J gene TRBJ1-5, with TRBD1 as a possible D gene (5 bases). Germline lookup yields CDR1 MDHEN and CDR2 SYDVKM. The CDR3 is 14 amino acids. The V end lost 10 bases, the J end lost 2 bases, and 15 bases lay between the germline ends. The CDR3 here is CATDGGYGNQPQHF. CDR3 nucleotides: TGTGCCACCGACGGGGGATACGGCAATCAGCCCCAGCATTTT.

J is TRBJ2-1 and V is TRBV6-6; no clear D. The CDR3 length is 14 residues. Trimming pared 4 bases from V and 5 bases from J, leaving 12 bases between. Germline CDR1 MNHNY, CDR2 SVGAGI (reference sequence). The CDR3 loop is CASSSFTLDNEQFF. The DNA for the CDR3 is TGTGCCAGCAGTTCCTTCACATTGGACAATGAGCAGTTCTTC.

The rearrangement joins TRBV5-3 to TRBJ2-1; a weak D match, TRBD2 (6 bases). TRBV5-3 is treated as an ORF (open reading frame) with a function not yet certain. The CDR3 sequence is 14 residues long. The V end was cut by 4 bases, the J end by 4 bases, with 12 bases between. The CDR3 protein is CARSDGTPYNEQFF. CDR3 bases: TGTGCCAGAAGCGACGGGACTCCTTACAATGAGCAGTTCTTC.

The chain links TRBV19 to TRBJ2-7, with D unclear. CDR1 and CDR2 from the germline V gene are LNHDA and SQIVND (reference sequence). The CDR3 runs 14 residues. V was cut by 1 base and J by 3 bases, with 10 bases left in between. DNA for the CDR3: TGTGCCAGTAGTATAGGGGCGGTAGGCTACGAGCAGTACTTC. Translating it yields CASSIGAVGYEQYF. Filled out from reference TRBV19 and TRBJ2-7, the complete variable domain reads DGGITQSPKYLFRKEGQNVTLSCEQNLNHDAMYWYRQDPGQGLRLIYYSQIVNDFQKGDIAEGYSVSREKKESFPLTVTSAQKNPTAFYLCASSIGAVGYEQYFGPGTRLTVT.